The 8 T cell receptor beta chains below come from one sample, sequenced in a study of T cells in Graves' hyperthyroidism and ophthalmopathy. Amplified TCR beta CDR3 regions came from RNA transcripts. A set of HTBI primers served as the primers for a first-round RT-PCR of the TCR CDR3. TCRdb reprocessed the multiplex PCR reads with MiXCR, giving one entry per CDR3 protein. The sample yields over 250,000 distinct CDR3 sequences, less than 30% seen once. The sequencing sample was made of blood. The receptors shown here come from a man aged 40-55 years with Graves' hyperthyroidism that later progressed to Graves' ophthalmopathy.

J is TRBJ2-7 and V is TRBV18; D possibly corresponds to TRBD2 (6 bases). V was shortened by 6 bases and J by 7 bases, with 19 bases between the two germline ends. The CDR3 has 14 amino acids. CDR1 KGHSH and CDR2 LQKENI come from the germline V gene. CDR3 bases: TGTGCCAGCTCCCCCGGACGCGGGATAGGTGAGCAGTACTTC. This encodes CASSPGRGIGEQYF.

This clonotype was observed a single time. The chain uses TRBV7-2 and TRBJ2-5; either TRBD1 or TRBD2 may fit D (5 bases each). V lost 4 bases to trimming and J lost 1 base, with 13 bases between them. The CDR3 totals 15 residues. The germline V gene encodes CDR1 SGHTA and CDR2 FQGNSA. The CDR3 sequence: CASSSGTALQETQYF. The CDR3 coding sequence is TGTGCCAGCAGCTCCGGGACGGCTCTCCAAGAGACCCAGTACTTC. Full variable domain (outside the CDR3, taken from reference TRBV7-2 and TRBJ2-5): GAGVSQSPSNKVTEKGKDVELRCDPISGHTALYWYRQSLGQGLEFLIYFQGNSAPDKSGLPSDRFSAERTGGSVSTLTIQRTQQEDSAVYLCASSSGTALQETQYFGPGTRLLVL.

This clonotype has ten or more counts. V usage is TRBV20-1 and J usage is TRBJ2-7; D unresolved. The V and J ends lost 3 bases and 2 bases respectively, with 11 bases between them. In germline, CDR1 is DFQATT, CDR2 SNEGSKA (reference sequence). The length of the CDR3 is 13 residues. The CDR3 reads CSASEMVPYEQYF. As DNA, the CDR3 is TGCAGTGCTAGTGAGATGGTTCCCTACGAGCAGTACTTC.

This clonotype was counted a few times. The J gene is TRBJ2-3, the V gene TRBV24-1; no clear D. The germline CDR1 and CDR2 sequences are KGHDR and SFDVKD. CDR3 length: 15 residues. Deletions cut 2 bases from V and 4 bases from J, with 12 bases between. CDR3 residues: CATSDSHPGADTQYF. Written as DNA, the CDR3 is TGTGCCACCAGTGATTCGCATCCTGGAGCAGATACGCAGTATTTT.

This sequence joins TRBV30 and TRBJ2-2; D not certain. Germline V CDR1 and CDR2: GTSNPN, SVGIG (reference sequence). This CDR3 spans 13 amino acids. Trimming pared 0 bases from V and 5 bases from J, leaving 7 bases between. The CDR3 loop is CAWSVQGTGELFF. The CDR3 DNA reads TGTGCCTGGAGTGTACAAGGGACCGGGGAGCTGTTTTTT. The full variable domain, rest sourced from reference TRBV30 and TRBJ2-2, is SQTIHQWPATLVQPVGSPLSLECTVEGTSNPNLYWYRQAAGRGLQLLFYSVGIGQISSEVPQNLSASRPQDRQFILSSKKLLLSDSGFYLCAWSVQGTGELFFGEGSRLTVL.

This clonotype was seen at least ten times. The V call is TRBV27, the J call TRBJ2-7; D is ambiguous. The CDR3 is 10 residues long. V dropped 8 bases and J dropped 4 bases, with 6 bases sitting between them. Germline V gene lookup returns CDR1 MNHEY and CDR2 SMNVEV (reference sequence). This chain's CDR3 is CASQSYEQYF. CDR3 bases: TGTGCCAGCCAATCGTACGAGCAGTACTTC.

This clonotype was observed many times. The chain employs TRBV20-1 and TRBJ2-2; 11 positions match TRBD2. This CDR3 spans 20 amino acids. Germline CDR1 and CDR2: DFQATT and SNEGSKA (reference sequence). V lost 4 bases, J lost 1 base, and 17 bases stayed unmatched. The CDR3 protein is CSATPVGLAGGPKNTGELFF. CDR3 coding DNA: TGCAGTGCTACCCCCGTCGGGCTAGCGGGAGGACCTAAGAACACCGGGGAGCTGTTTTTT.

There are many counts of this clonotype. The chain uses TRBV3-1 and TRBJ1-1, with a tentative D call TRBD1 (5 bases). From germline, CDR1 is LGHDT and CDR2 YNNKEL (reference sequence). There are 15 residues in the CDR3. V was clipped by 0 bases and J by 7 bases, with 15 bases between them. CDR3 in DNA: TGTGCCAGCAGCCAAGATACGATTCGGGGGATTGAAGCTTTCTTT. The encoded protein is CASSQDTIRGIEAFF.